This entry concerns a single T cell receptor (beta chain). In the source study's methods: Scientists estimated how many nucleated cells there were by amplifying reference gene primers. Here immunoSEQ multiplex PCR was the method, and the copy in TCRdb shows in-frame clones only, minus some. V, J and clone size were drawn from that table, and D and trimming were deduced from the DNA. This table has some 65,000 clones, around 88% appearing once. The sample is drawn from a study of blood T cell repertoires in COVID-19. Whole-study context: Nucleic acid was either cDNA or gDNA, and it came from T cells, B-cell-depleted T cells, or PBMCs.

The CDR3 is 13 residues long. V was shortened by 0 bases and J by 5 bases, with 8 bases between the two germline ends. CDR1 is SGHDT and CDR2 is YYEEEE in the germline V gene. This receptor was identified in a woman of 80 years or more with active COVID-19. The chain joins TRBV5-6 to TRBJ2-5; D might be TRBD1 (5 bases). The sequenced material came from peripheral blood. Here the CDR3 reads CASSLGGRETQYF. Written as DNA, the CDR3 is TGTGCCAGCAGCTTGGGGGGCCGGGAGACCCAGTACTTC.